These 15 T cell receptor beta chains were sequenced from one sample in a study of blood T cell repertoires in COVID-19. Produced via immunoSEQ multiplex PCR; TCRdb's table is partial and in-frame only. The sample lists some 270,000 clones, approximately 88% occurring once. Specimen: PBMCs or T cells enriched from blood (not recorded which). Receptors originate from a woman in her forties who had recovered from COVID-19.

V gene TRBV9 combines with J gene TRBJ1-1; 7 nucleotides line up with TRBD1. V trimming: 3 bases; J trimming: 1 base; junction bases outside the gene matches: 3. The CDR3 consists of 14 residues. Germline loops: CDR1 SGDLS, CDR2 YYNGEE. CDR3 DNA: TGTGCCAGCAGCGCCGGGACAGCGAACACTGAAGCTTTCTTT. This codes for CASSAGTANTEAFF.

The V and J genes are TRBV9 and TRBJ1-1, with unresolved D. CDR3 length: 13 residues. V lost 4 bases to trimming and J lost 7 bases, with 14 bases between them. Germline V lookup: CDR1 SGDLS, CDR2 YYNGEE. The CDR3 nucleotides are TGTGCCAGCAGCAAGTCCTGGAGCCGTGAAGCTTTCTTT. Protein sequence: CASSKSWSREAFF.

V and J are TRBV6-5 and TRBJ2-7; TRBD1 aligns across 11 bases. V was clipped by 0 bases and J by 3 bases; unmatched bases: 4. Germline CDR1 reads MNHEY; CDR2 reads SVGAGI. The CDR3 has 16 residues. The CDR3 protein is CASSYSPGQGVYEQYF. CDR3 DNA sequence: TGTGCCAGCAGTTACTCACCGGGACAGGGGGTCTACGAGCAGTACTTC.

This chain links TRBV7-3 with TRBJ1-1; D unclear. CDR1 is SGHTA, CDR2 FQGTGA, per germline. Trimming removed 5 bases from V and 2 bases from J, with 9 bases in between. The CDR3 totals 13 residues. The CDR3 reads CASSNNRNTEAFF. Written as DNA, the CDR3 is TGTGCCAGCAGCAATAACAGAAACACTGAAGCTTTCTTT.

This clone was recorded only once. The CDR3 nucleotides are TGTGCCAGCAGCCAGGACAGGGGGAAAAACATTCAGTACTTC. Amino acid sequence: CASSQDRGKNIQYF. V gene TRBV7-2 combines with J gene TRBJ2-4; 10 nucleotides line up with TRBD1. The V gene's germline CDR1 is SGHTA and CDR2 FQGNSA. Trimming cost V 5 bases and J 4 bases; bases outside gene matches: 2. This CDR3 has 14 amino acids.

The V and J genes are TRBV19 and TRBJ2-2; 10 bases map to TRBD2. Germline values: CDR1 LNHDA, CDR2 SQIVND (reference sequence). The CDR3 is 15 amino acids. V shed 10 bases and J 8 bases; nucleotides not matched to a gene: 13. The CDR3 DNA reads TGTGCCATTTCCTCTAGCGGGGGTGGAGTTGGGGAGCTGTTTTTT. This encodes CAISSSGGGVGELFF.

The CDR3 spells CAWSVAGAGGYTF. For the CDR3, the DNA is TGTGCCTGGAGTGTAGCGGGGGCGGGTGGCTACACCTTC. The rearrangement links TRBV30 to TRBJ1-2; TRBD1 might be the D (6 bases). The V gene's germline CDR1 is GTSNPN and CDR2 SVGIG (reference sequence). Trimming pared 0 bases from V and 7 bases from J, leaving 12 bases between. This CDR3 is 13 amino acids long.

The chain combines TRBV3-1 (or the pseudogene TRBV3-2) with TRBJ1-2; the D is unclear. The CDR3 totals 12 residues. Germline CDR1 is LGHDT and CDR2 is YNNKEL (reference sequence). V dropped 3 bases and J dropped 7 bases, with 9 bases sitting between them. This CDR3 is CASSQGLSGYTF. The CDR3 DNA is TGTGCCAGCAGCCAGGGCCTGAGTGGCTACACCTTC.

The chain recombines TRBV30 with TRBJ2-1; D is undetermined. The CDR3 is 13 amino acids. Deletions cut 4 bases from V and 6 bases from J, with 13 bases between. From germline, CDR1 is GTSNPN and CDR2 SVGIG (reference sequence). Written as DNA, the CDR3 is TGTGCCTGGATGCGCCTAACTGCCAATGAGCAGTTCTTC. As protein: CAWMRLTANEQFF. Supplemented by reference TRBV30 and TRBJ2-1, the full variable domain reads SQTIHQWPATLVQPVGSPLSLECTVEGTSNPNLYWYRQAAGRGLQLLFYSVGIGQISSEVPQNLSASRPQDRQFILSSKKLLLSDSGFYLCAWMRLTANEQFFGPGTRLTVL.

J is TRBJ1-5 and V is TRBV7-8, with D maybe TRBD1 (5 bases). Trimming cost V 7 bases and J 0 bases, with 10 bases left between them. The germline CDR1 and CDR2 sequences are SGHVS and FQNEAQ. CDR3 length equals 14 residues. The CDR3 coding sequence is TGTGCCAGCAAACCGGGGGGTAGCAATCAGCCCCAGCATTTT. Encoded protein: CASKPGGSNQPQHF. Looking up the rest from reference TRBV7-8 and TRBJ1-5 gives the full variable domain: GAGVSQSPRYKVAKRGQDVALRCDPISGHVSLFWYQQALGQGPEFLTYFQNEAQLDKSGLPSDRFFAERPEGSVSTLKIQRTQQEDSAVYLCASKPGGSNQPQHFGDGTRLSIL.

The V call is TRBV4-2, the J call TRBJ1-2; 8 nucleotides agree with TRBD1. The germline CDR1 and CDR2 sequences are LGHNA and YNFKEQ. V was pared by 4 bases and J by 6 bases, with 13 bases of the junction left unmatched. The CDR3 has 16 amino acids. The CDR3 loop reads CASSPQTGAGFNGYTF. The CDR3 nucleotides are TGTGCCAGCAGCCCCCAGACAGGGGCAGGATTTAATGGCTACACCTTC.

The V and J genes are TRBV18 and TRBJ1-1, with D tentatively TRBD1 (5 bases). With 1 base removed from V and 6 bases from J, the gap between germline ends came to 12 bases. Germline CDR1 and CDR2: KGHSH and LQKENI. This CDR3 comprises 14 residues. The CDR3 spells CASSPQETGAEAFF. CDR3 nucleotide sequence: TGTGCCAGCTCACCACAGGAGACGGGGGCTGAAGCTTTCTTT. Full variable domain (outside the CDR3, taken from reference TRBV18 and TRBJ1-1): NAGVMQNPRHLVRRRGQEARLRCSPMKGHSHVYWYRQLPEEGLKFMVYLQKENIIDESGMPKERFSAEFPKEGPSILRIQQVVRGDSAAYFCASSPQETGAEAFFGQGTRLTVV.

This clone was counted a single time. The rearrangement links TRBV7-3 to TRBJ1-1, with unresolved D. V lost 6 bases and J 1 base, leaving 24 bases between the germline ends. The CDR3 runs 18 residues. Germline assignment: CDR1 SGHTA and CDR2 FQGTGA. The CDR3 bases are TGTGCCAGCAGTCCAAAGGTCCGTGGGCCAGAACGGAACACTGAAGCTTTCTTT. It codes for CASSPKVRGPERNTEAFF.

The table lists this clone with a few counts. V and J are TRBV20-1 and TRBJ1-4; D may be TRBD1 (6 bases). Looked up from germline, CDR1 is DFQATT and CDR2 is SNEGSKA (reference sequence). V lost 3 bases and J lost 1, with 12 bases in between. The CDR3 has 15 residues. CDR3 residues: CSASQGLLTNEKLFF. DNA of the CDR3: TGCAGTGCTAGTCAGGGGTTATTAACTAATGAAAAACTGTTTTTT.

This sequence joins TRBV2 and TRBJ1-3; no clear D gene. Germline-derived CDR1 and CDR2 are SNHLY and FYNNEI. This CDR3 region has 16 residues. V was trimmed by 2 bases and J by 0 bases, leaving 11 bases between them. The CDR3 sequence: CASSERAGISGNTIYF. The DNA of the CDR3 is TGTGCCAGCAGTGAACGAGCAGGTATCTCTGGAAACACCATATATTTT. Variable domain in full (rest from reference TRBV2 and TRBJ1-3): EPEVTQTPSHQVTQMGQEVILRCVPISNHLYFYWYRQILGQKVEFLVSFYNNEISEKSEIFDDQFSVERPDGSNFTLKIRSTKLEDSAMYFCASSERAGISGNTIYFGEGSWLTVV.